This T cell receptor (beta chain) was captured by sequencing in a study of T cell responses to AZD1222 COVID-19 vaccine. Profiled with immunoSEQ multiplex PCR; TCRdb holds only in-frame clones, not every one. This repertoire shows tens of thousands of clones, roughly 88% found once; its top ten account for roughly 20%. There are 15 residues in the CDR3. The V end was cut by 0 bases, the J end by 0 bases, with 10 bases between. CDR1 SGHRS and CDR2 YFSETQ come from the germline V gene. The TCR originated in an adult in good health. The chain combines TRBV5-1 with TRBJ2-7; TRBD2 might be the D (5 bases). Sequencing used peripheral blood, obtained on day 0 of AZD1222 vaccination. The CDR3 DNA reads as TGCGCCAGCAGCTTGGATGGAGGAAGCTCCTACGAGCAGTACTTC. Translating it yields CASSLDGGSSYEQYF.